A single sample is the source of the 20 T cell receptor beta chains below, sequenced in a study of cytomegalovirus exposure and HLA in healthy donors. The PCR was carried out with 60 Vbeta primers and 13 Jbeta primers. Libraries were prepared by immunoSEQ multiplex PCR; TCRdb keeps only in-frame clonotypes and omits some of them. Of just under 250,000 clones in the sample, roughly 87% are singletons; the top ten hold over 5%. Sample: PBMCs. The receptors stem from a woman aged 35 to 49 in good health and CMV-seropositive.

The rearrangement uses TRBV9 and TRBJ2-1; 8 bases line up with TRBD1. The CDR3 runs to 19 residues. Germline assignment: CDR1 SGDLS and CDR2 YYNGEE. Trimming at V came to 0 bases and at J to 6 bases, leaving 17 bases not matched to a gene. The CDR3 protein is CASSVVGRGPGESPNEQFF. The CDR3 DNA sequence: TGTGCCAGCAGCGTAGTGGGCAGGGGGCCAGGGGAATCACCCAATGAGCAGTTCTTC.

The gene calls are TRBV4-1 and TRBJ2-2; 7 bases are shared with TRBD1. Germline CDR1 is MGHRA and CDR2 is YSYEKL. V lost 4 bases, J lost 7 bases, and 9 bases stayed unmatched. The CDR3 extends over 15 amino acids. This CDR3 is CASSPPEGAYGELFF. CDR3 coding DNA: TGCGCCAGCAGCCCCCCAGAGGGGGCCTACGGGGAGCTGTTTTTT.

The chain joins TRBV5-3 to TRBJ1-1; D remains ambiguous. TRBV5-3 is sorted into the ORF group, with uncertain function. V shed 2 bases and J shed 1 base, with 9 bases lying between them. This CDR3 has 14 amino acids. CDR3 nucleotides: TGTGCCAGAAGCTTCATGGCGGAGAACACTGAAGCTTTCTTT. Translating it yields CARSFMAENTEAFF.

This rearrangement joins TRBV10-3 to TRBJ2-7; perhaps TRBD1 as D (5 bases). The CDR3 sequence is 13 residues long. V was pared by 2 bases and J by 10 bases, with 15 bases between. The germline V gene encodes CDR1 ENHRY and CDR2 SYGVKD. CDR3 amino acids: CAISETRVQEQYF. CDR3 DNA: TGTGCCATCAGTGAGACCCGGGTACAGGAACAGTACTTC.

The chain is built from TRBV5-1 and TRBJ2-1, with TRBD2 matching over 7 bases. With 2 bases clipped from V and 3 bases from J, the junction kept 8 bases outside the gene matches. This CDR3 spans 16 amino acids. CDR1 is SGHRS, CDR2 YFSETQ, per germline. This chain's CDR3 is CASSLKGLADYNEQFF. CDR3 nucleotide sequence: TGCGCCAGCAGCTTAAAGGGGCTAGCGGACTACAATGAGCAGTTCTTC.

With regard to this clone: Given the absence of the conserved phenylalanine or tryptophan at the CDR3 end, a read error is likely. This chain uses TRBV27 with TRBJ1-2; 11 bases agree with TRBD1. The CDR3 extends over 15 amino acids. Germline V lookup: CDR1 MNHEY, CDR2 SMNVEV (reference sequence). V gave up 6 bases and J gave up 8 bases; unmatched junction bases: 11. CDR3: CASRRPGQGEEGYTL. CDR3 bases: TGTGCCAGCAGGCGCCCGGGACAGGGGGAAGAGGGCTACACCCTC.

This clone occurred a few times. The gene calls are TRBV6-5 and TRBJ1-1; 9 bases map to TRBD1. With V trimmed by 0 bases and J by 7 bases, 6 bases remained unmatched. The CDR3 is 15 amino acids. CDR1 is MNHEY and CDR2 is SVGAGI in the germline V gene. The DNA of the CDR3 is TGTGCCAGCAGTTACTCGGGACAGGGATATTTTGAAGCTTTCTTT. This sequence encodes CASSYSGQGYFEAFF.

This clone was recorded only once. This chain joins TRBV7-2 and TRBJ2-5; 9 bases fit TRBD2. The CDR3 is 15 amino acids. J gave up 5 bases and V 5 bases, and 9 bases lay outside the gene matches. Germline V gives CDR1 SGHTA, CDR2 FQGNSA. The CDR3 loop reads CASSMGLARRETQYF. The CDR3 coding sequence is TGTGCCAGCAGCATGGGACTAGCTCGACGGGAGACCCAGTACTTC.

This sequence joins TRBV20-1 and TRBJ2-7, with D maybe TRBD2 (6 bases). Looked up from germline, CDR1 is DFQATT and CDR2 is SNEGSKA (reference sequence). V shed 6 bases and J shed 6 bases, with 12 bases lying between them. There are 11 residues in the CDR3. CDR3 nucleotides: TGCAGTGCCGCTCAGGGAGGCGAGCAGTACTTC. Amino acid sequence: CSAAQGGEQYF.

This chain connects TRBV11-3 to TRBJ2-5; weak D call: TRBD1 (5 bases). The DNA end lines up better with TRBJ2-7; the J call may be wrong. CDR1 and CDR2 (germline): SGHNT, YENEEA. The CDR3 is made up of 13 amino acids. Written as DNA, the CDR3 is TGTGCCAGCAGCTACAGGAGCTCCTACGAGCAGTACTTC. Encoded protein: CASSYRSSYEQYF.

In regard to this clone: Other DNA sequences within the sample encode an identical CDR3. The CDR3 loop is CASSQDRGQPQHF. The CDR3 nucleotides are TGCGCCAGCAGCCAAGATAGGGGTCAGCCCCAGCATTTT. The J gene is TRBJ1-5, the V gene TRBV4-3; D is possibly TRBD1 (5 bases). The CDR3 has 13 residues. Trimming left V 0 bases short and J 6 bases short, with 6 bases between. CDR1 and CDR2 (germline): LGHNA, YSLEER.

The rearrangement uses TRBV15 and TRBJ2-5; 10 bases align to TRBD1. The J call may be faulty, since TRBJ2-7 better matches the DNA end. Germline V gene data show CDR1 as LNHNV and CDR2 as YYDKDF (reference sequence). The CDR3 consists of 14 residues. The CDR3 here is CATSLGQGNDEQYF. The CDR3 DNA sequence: TGTGCCACCAGCTTGGGACAGGGGAACGACGAGCAGTACTTC.

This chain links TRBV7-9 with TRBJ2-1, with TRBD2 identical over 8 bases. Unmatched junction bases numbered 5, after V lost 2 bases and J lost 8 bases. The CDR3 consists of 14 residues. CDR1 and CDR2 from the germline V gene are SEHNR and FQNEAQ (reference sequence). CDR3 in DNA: TGTGCCAGCAGCTTACCGACTAGCGTCTATGAGCAGTTCTTC. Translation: CASSLPTSVYEQFF. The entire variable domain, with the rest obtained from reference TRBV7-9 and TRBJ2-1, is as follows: DTGVSQNPRHKITKRGQNVTFRCDPISEHNRLYWYRQTLGQGPEFLTYFQNEAQLEKSRLLSDRFSAERPKGSFSTLEIQRTEQGDSAMYLCASSLPTSVYEQFFGPGTRLTVL.

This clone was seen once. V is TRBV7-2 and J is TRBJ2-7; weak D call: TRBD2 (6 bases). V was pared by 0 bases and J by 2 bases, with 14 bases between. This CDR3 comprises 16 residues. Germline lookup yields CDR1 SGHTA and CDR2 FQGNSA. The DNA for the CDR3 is TGTGCCAGCAGCTTAGCGGTCGGACTAACAACCTACGAGCAGTACTTC. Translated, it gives CASSLAVGLTTYEQYF.

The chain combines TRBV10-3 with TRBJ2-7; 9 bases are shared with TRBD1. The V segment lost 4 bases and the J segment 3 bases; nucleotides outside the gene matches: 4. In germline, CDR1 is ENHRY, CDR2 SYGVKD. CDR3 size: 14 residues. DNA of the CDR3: TGTGCCATCAGTGGGCCGGGACAGGGCTACGAGCAGTACTTC. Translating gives CAISGPGQGYEQYF.

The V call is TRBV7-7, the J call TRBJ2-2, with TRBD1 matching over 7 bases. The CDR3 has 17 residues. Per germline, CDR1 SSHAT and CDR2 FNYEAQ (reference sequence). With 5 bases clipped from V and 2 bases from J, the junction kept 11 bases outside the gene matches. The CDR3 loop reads CASSNPRDSYNTGELFF. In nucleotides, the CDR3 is TGTGCCAGCAGCAATCCCCGGGACAGCTACAACACCGGGGAGCTGTTTTTT.

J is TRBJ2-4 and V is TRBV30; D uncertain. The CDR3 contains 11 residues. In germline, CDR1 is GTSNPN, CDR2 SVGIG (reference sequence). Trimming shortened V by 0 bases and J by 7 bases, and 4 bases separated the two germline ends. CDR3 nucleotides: TGTGCCTGGAGTGTACTTAACATTCAGTACTTC. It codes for CAWSVLNIQYF.

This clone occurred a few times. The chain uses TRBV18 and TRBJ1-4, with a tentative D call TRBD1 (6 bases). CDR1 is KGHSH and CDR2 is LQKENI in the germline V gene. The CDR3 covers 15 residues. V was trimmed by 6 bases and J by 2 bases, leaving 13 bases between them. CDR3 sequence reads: CASSVRQATNEKLFF. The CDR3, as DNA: TGTGCCAGCTCCGTTAGACAGGCCACTAATGAAAAACTGTTTTTT.

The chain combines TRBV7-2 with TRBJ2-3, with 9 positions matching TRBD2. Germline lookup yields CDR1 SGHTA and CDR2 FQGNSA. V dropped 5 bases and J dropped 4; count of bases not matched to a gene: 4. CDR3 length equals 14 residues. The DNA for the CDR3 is TGTGCCAGCAGCAAAGGACTAGCGTCAGATACGCAGTATTTT. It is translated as CASSKGLASDTQYF.

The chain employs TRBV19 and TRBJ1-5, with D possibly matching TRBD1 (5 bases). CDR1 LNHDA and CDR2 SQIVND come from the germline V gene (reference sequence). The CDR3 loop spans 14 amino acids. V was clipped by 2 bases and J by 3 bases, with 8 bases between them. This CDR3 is CASSIQGYNQPQHF. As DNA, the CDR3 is TGTGCCAGTAGTATACAGGGATACAATCAGCCCCAGCATTTT.